Listed here are 24 T cell receptor beta chains from one sample, sequenced in a study of shared clonotypes between healthy human individuals. The repertoire was sequenced with immunoSEQ multiplex PCR; TCRdb's copy has only in-frame clones and lacks some. The sample carries nearly 750,000 clones, about two thirds recorded once. The specimen sequenced was memory CD4+ T cells sorted from blood. Subset described: CD45RA-negative fraction. All receptors come from a woman in her twenties or thirties in good health.

This rearrangement joins TRBV30 to TRBJ2-3, with 12 bases lining up with TRBD2. In germline, CDR1 is GTSNPN, CDR2 SVGIG (reference sequence). V shed 1 base, J shed 14 bases, and the junction held 16 bases outside the gene matches. This CDR3 spans 16 amino acids. The CDR3 reads CAWSGPTSGRLEVWYF. The CDR3, as DNA: TGTGCCTGGAGTGGCCCGACTAGCGGGAGATTGGAGGTGTGGTATTTT.

J is TRBJ2-3 and V is TRBV28, with 11 bases matching TRBD2. V gave up 3 bases and J gave up 6 bases; unmatched junction bases: 8. Per the germline V gene, CDR1 is MDHEN and CDR2 is SYDVKM. The CDR3 is 16 amino acids. The CDR3 coding sequence is TGTGCCAGCAGTTTTCGTAGCGGGAGGGCCGGGGATACGCAGTATTTT. Its protein is CASSFRSGRAGDTQYF.

This clone has only a few counts. The V call is TRBV5-4, the J call TRBJ1-3; D is unresolved. The length of the CDR3 is 15 residues. V gave up 4 bases and J gave up 0 bases, with 11 bases separating them. Germline V lookup: CDR1 SGHNT, CDR2 YYREEE (reference sequence). This CDR3 is CASSPNVYSGNTIYF. The CDR3 DNA is TGTGCCAGCAGCCCTAACGTTTACTCTGGAAACACCATATATTTT. The full variable domain, with the rest looked up from reference TRBV5-4 and TRBJ1-3, is ETGVTQSPTHLIKTRGQQVTLRCSSQSGHNTVSWYQQALGQGPQFIFQYYREEENGRGNFPPRFSGLQFPNYSSELNVNALELDDSALYLCASSPNVYSGNTIYFGEGSWLTVV.

V and J are TRBV4-1 and TRBJ1-3; D is ambiguous. The V and J ends lost 1 base and 6 bases respectively, with 7 bases between them. The CDR3 is 13 amino acids. From germline, CDR1 is MGHRA and CDR2 YSYEKL. CDR3 in DNA: TGCGCCAGCAGCCAAGCCGGGGAAAACACCATATATTTT. Amino acids: CASSQAGENTIYF.

The chain joins TRBV6-1 to TRBJ2-3; 11 bases are a match to TRBD2. V dropped 4 bases and J dropped 7; count of bases not matched to a gene: 16. This CDR3 spans 18 amino acids. CDR1 is MNHNS, CDR2 SASEGT, per germline. CDR3 bases: TGTGCCAGCAGTGGGGGGGTAGCGGGAGGGTCAGGCCCAAATACGCAGTATTTT. Amino acids: CASSGGVAGGSGPNTQYF.

The rearrangement links TRBV28 to TRBJ1-1; D perhaps matches TRBD1 (6 bases). The CDR3 loop spans 14 amino acids. Germline-derived CDR1 and CDR2 are MDHEN and SYDVKM. V was pared by 4 bases and J by 3 bases, with 12 bases between. CDR3 sequence (DNA): TGTGCCAGCAGTTCTGGACAGCAAGACACTGAAGCTTTCTTT. The encoded protein is CASSSGQQDTEAFF.

J is TRBJ2-1 and V is TRBV7-2, with D perhaps TRBD1 (6 bases). The CDR3 has 15 residues. Germline-derived CDR1 and CDR2 are SGHTA and FQGNSA. V dropped 1 base and J dropped 3 bases, with 10 bases sitting between them. The CDR3 here is CASSLEGDNYNEQFF. Here the CDR3 DNA reads TGTGCCAGCAGCTTAGAGGGGGACAACTACAATGAGCAGTTCTTC.

The chain links TRBV28 to TRBJ1-1; the match to TRBD1 covers 7 bases. Trimming at V came to 7 bases and at J to 4 bases, leaving 12 bases not matched to a gene. The CDR3 has 15 amino acids. Germline CDR1 and CDR2: MDHEN and SYDVKM. CDR3 sequence reads: CASIQGGTHGTEAFF. CDR3 in DNA: TGTGCCAGCATTCAGGGGGGGACGCACGGCACTGAAGCTTTCTTT.

The chain carries TRBV7-2 and TRBJ1-1; the D is unclear. Germline assignment: CDR1 SGHTA and CDR2 FQGNSA. Trimming removed 4 bases at V and 2 bases at J, with 8 bases between. The CDR3 spans 13 residues. The CDR3 DNA sequence: TGTGCCAGCAGCTGGGGAGGAAACACTGAAGCTTTCTTT. Protein: CASSWGGNTEAFF.

This sequence joins TRBV6-5 and TRBJ1-1, with 8 bases aligning to TRBD1. CDR1 is MNHEY and CDR2 is SVGAGI in the germline V gene. V lost 2 bases, J lost 6 bases, and 8 bases stayed unmatched. This CDR3 has 15 residues. CDR3 in amino acids: CASSYRGQGRAEAFF. The CDR3 coding sequence is TGTGCCAGCAGTTACAGAGGACAGGGCCGGGCTGAAGCTTTCTTT.

The gene calls are TRBV19 and TRBJ2-4; possible D gene TRBD1, 6 bases. The CDR3 runs 14 residues. CDR1 and CDR2 (germline): LNHDA, SQIVND (reference sequence). V was cut by 3 bases and J by 5 bases, with 11 bases left in between. The CDR3 loop is CASSMWGRENIQYF. Here the CDR3 DNA reads TGTGCCAGTAGTATGTGGGGGCGCGAAAACATTCAGTACTTC.

This rearrangement joins TRBV11-2 to TRBJ1-3; D remains unclear. Germline CDR1 and CDR2: SGHAT and FQNNGV. The CDR3 consists of 16 residues. The ends were cut back, 1 base at V and 4 bases at J, with 14 bases in the middle. CDR3 loop: CASSLVRAATGNTIYF. The CDR3 nucleotides read TGTGCCAGCAGCTTAGTTAGGGCCGCGACGGGAAACACCATATATTTT. Together with reference TRBV11-2 and TRBJ1-3, the CDR3 gives the full variable domain: EAGVAQSPRYKIIEKRQSVAFWCNPISGHATLYWYQQILGQGPKLLIQFQNNGVVDDSQLPKDRFSAERLKGVDSTLKIQPAKLEDSAVYLCASSLVRAATGNTIYFGEGSWLTVV.

The chain uses TRBV13 and TRBJ2-5; TRBD2 agrees at 14 bases. This CDR3 spans 17 amino acids. Germline V gives CDR1 PRHDT, CDR2 FYEKMQ (reference sequence). With 1 base clipped from V and 2 bases from J, the junction kept 3 bases outside the gene matches. The CDR3 DNA reads TGTGCCAGCAGCTTAGAGGGACTAGCGGGAGCTCAAGAGACCCAGTACTTC. Its protein is CASSLEGLAGAQETQYF.

The J gene is TRBJ2-7, the V gene TRBV7-9; D uncertain. The CDR3 runs to 12 residues. V was clipped by 1 base and J by 4 bases, with 5 bases between them. Germline V gene lookup returns CDR1 SEHNR and CDR2 FQNEAQ (reference sequence). In nucleotides, the CDR3 is TGTGCCAGCAGCTTAGTTAGGTACGAGCAGTACTTC. This codes for CASSLVRYEQYF.

The CDR3: CASSAGTSGNFEQFF. The CDR3 coding sequence is TGTGCCAGCAGCGCCGGGACTAGCGGGAATTTTGAGCAGTTCTTC. This chain uses TRBV5-8 with TRBJ2-1, with 13 bases matching TRBD2. Germline V gene lookup returns CDR1 SGHTS and CDR2 YDEGEE. Unmatched junction bases numbered 7, after V lost 4 bases and J lost 9 bases. CDR3 size: 15 residues.

The J gene is TRBJ1-1, the V gene TRBV5-5, with 7 positions matching TRBD1. The V gene's germline CDR1 is SGHKS and CDR2 YYEKEE (reference sequence). With 5 bases clipped from V and 2 bases from J, the junction kept 12 bases outside the gene matches. This CDR3 spans 16 amino acids. CDR3: CASSARPGQINTEAFF. In DNA form, the CDR3 reads TGTGCCAGCAGTGCCCGTCCGGGACAGATCAACACTGAAGCTTTCTTT.

This sequence joins TRBV19 and TRBJ2-7; the match to TRBD2 covers 11 bases. V was pared by 4 bases and J by 2 bases, with 4 bases of the junction left unmatched. Germline-derived CDR1 and CDR2 are LNHDA and SQIVND (reference sequence). CDR3 length: 15 amino acids. The CDR3 region is CASSKLAGAAYEQYF. CDR3 DNA: TGTGCCAGTAGTAAACTAGCGGGGGCGGCCTACGAGCAGTACTTC.

This clone was recorded only once. The rearrangement joins TRBV2 to TRBJ2-7, with no clear D. The CDR3 covers 14 residues. With 6 bases removed from V and 0 bases from J, the gap between germline ends came to 12 bases. Per germline, CDR1 SNHLY and CDR2 FYNNEI. This CDR3 reads CASRGQVNSYEQYF. The CDR3 nucleotides are TGTGCCAGCAGAGGGCAGGTAAACTCCTACGAGCAGTACTTC.

This clone was counted once. The chain uses TRBV6-5 and TRBJ2-3, with a weak D call TRBD2 (6 bases). The CDR3 length is 14 residues. Germline-derived CDR1 and CDR2 are MNHEY and SVGAGI. Trimming shortened V by 6 bases and J by 0 bases, and 10 bases separated the two germline ends. The CDR3 coding sequence is TGTGCCAGCAGCCAGCGGGTGAGCACAGATACGCAGTATTTT. Translated: CASSQRVSTDTQYF.

The genes are TRBV5-1 and TRBJ2-1; 14 bases are shared with TRBD2. The CDR3 runs to 20 residues. Germline trimming cut 2 bases from V and 0 bases from J; bases unmatched to any gene: 10. Per germline, CDR1 SGHRS and CDR2 YFSETQ. In nucleotides, the CDR3 is TGCGCCAGCAGCTTCTTTGGACTAGCGGGAGGACCCAGCTCCTACAATGAGCAGTTCTTC. Translating gives CASSFFGLAGGPSSYNEQFF.

The V and J genes are TRBV19 and TRBJ2-1; no clear D. Trimming pared 7 bases from V and 6 bases from J, leaving 25 bases between. The CDR3 is made up of 17 amino acids. Germline V gives CDR1 LNHDA, CDR2 SQIVND (reference sequence). The CDR3 region is CASTTYSSPGFGNEQFF. CDR3 bases: TGTGCCAGTACCACCTACTCAAGTCCCGGGTTCGGCAATGAGCAGTTCTTC.

The CDR3 sequence is CASTPRVRQGTNEQFF. CDR3 DNA: TGTGCCAGCACCCCGCGGGTTAGACAGGGGACTAATGAGCAGTTCTTC. The chain combines TRBV27 with TRBJ2-1; 8 bases match TRBD1. V was clipped by 7 bases and J by 7 bases; unmatched bases: 15. The CDR3 spans 16 residues. CDR1 MNHEY and CDR2 SMNVEV come from the germline V gene (reference sequence).

V usage is TRBV6-1 and J usage is TRBJ1-5, with D possibly being TRBD1 (6 bases). This CDR3 contains 15 residues. Trimming left V 4 bases short and J 0 bases short, with 10 bases between. Germline V gene data show CDR1 as MNHNS and CDR2 as SASEGT. CDR3 sequence (DNA): TGTGCCAGCAGTGTAGGGGGAATTAGCAATCAGCCCCAGCATTTT. This gives the protein CASSVGGISNQPQHF.

Points on this clone: Other nucleotide sequences in the sample specify the same CDR3. The J gene is TRBJ1-1, the V gene TRBV5-1, with D uncertain. The V gene lost 0 bases and the J gene lost 5 bases, with 5 bases spanning the gap. The CDR3 has 12 residues. Germline loops: CDR1 SGHRS, CDR2 YFSETQ. The CDR3 loop reads CASSLVGTEAFF. As DNA, the CDR3 is TGCGCCAGCAGCTTGGTGGGGACTGAAGCTTTCTTT.